Described below is a single T cell receptor beta chain sequence and its context. TCRdb re-called the RT-PCR reads with MiXCR, one entry per CDR3 protein. Here the sample spans about 700,000 distinct CDR3 sequences, approximately 15% being singletons. Sample: memory CD4+ T cells from blood. The origin of this receptor is a female donor in good health, serving as a healthy control.

CDR3 DNA: TGTGCCAGCAGCTCCTACGGCAACAGGGCCACAGATACGCAGTATTTT. It translates to CASSSYGNRATDTQYF. This chain links TRBV7-6 with TRBJ2-3; a weak D match, TRBD1 (6 bases). The CDR3 totals 16 residues. Per the germline V gene, CDR1 is SGHVS and CDR2 is FNYEAQ. V gave up 4 bases and J gave up 2 bases, with 16 bases separating them.